A single sample gave rise to the 16 T cell receptor beta chains below, sequenced in a study of blood T cell repertoires in COVID-19. Generated by immunoSEQ multiplex PCR, the TCRdb table keeps only in-frame clones and is missing some. The sample contains about 170,000 clones, approximately 84% of which appear only once. Source material: peripheral blood. These receptors were taken from a man in his forties who had recovered from COVID-19.

This clone occurred once. The rearrangement joins TRBV7-6 to TRBJ2-7, with D unclear. Per the germline V gene, CDR1 is SGHVS and CDR2 is FNYEAQ. Between the trimmed V and J ends, which lost 0 bases and 6 bases, there was a span of 12 bases. This CDR3 comprises 14 residues. The DNA of the CDR3 is TGTGCCAGCAGCTTAGCGGCAGGCGCCATCGAGCAGTACTTC. It yields the protein CASSLAAGAIEQYF.

This chain uses TRBV5-1 with TRBJ1-4; TRBD1 matches at 7 bases. The trim removed 4 bases at V and 6 bases at J, leaving 6 bases unmatched. The CDR3 totals 14 residues. In germline, CDR1 is SGHRS, CDR2 YFSETQ. CDR3: CASSETGNYEKLFF. The CDR3 DNA reads TGCGCCAGCAGCGAGACAGGGAATTATGAAAAACTGTTTTTT.

The chain recombines TRBV29-1 with TRBJ1-1; maybe TRBD1 (6 bases). V lost 3 bases and J lost 5, with 10 bases in between. CDR1 is SQVTM, CDR2 ANQGSEA, per germline. The CDR3 sequence is 12 residues long. The DNA of the CDR3 is TGCAGCGTTGAGGGGGCTGGGACTGAAGCTTTCTTT. It is translated as CSVEGAGTEAFF.

The gene calls are TRBV27 and TRBJ1-6; D possibly corresponds to TRBD1 (6 bases). Trimming took 5 bases from V and 13 from J, leaving 12 bases between them. The CDR3 runs 12 residues. From germline, CDR1 is MNHEY and CDR2 SMNVEV (reference sequence). DNA of the CDR3: TGTGCCAGCAGTAGAGGGGGACCCCCCCTCCACTTT. This gives the protein CASSRGGPPLHF.

As DNA, the CDR3 is TGTGCCACCAGCAGGGCTAGAGCGGGGGGTGACAATGAGCAGTTCTTC. The encoded protein is CATSRARAGGDNEQFF. V and J are TRBV15 and TRBJ2-1; 9 bases line up with TRBD2. From germline, CDR1 is LNHNV and CDR2 YYDKDF (reference sequence). Trimming cost V 3 bases and J 5 bases; bases outside gene matches: 8. This CDR3 is 16 amino acids long.

The chain has TRBV9 and TRBJ1-2; D gene ambiguous. Germline CDR1 is SGDLS and CDR2 is YYNGEE. Trimming took off 0 bases at V and 3 bases at J, with 9 bases between the two ends. This CDR3 is 14 amino acids long. The CDR3, as DNA: TGTGCCAGCAGCGTAGCTTACGGGGACTATGGCTACACCTTC. Its translation is CASSVAYGDYGYTF.

This clone came up once. This rearrangement joins TRBV21-1 to TRBJ2-2; the D call in the table, TRBD2, was not verified against the DNA. TRBV21-1 is a listed pseudogene. This CDR3 region has 16 residues. The CDR3 DNA follows: TGTGCCAGCAGCAGCGGGAGGCTCGCGAACACCGGGGAGCTGTTTTTT. It translates to CASSSGRLANTGELFF.

The V and J genes are TRBV9 and TRBJ1-2; tentative D call: TRBD1 (5 bases). The germline V and J ends were trimmed by 4 bases and 3 bases, with 22 bases remaining between them. Looked up from germline, CDR1 is SGDLS and CDR2 is YYNGEE. The CDR3 is 17 residues long. The CDR3 protein is CASSPGGGLPTDYGYTF. For the CDR3, the DNA is TGTGCCAGCAGCCCCGGGGGGGGACTCCCGACCGACTATGGCTACACCTTC. Using reference TRBV9 and TRBJ1-2 for the parts outside the CDR3, the full variable domain is DSGVTQTPKHLITATGQRVTLRCSPRSGDLSVYWYQQSLDQGLQFLIQYYNGEERAKGNILERFSAQQFPDLHSELNLSSLELGDSALYFCASSPGGGLPTDYGYTFGSGTRLTVV.

The rearrangement joins TRBV15 to TRBJ1-1, with a possible D match to TRBD1 (5 bases). Germline V lookup: CDR1 LNHNV, CDR2 YYDKDF (reference sequence). V was shortened by 0 bases and J by 0 bases, with 8 bases between the two germline ends. This CDR3 is 15 amino acids long. The CDR3 bases are TGTGCCACCAGCAGAGATGGAGGGGTGAACACTGAAGCTTTCTTT. Protein product: CATSRDGGVNTEAFF.

The chain has TRBV30 and TRBJ2-2; D is ambiguous. Deletions cut 1 base from V and 1 base from J, with 7 bases between. The CDR3 is made up of 14 amino acids. Germline assignment: CDR1 GTSNPN and CDR2 SVGIG (reference sequence). CDR3 nucleotides: TGTGCCTGGAGTGGCCAGAAGAACACCGGGGAGCTGTTTTTT. It is translated as CAWSGQKNTGELFF.

The J gene is TRBJ2-5, the V gene TRBV7-3; a weak D match, TRBD1 (7 bases). Germline CDR1 reads SGHTA; CDR2 reads FQGTGA. This CDR3 is 16 amino acids long. The V end lost 5 bases, the J end lost 4 bases, and 20 bases lay between the germline ends. The CDR3, as DNA: TGTGCCAGCAGCCTCGGAGGGAGAGGGGGCAGAGAGACCCAGTACTTC. This codes for CASSLGGRGGRETQYF.

This sequence joins TRBV5-1 and TRBJ2-3; TRBD1 matches 7 bases. CDR3 length: 15 amino acids. After removal of 5 bases from V and 0 bases from J, the junction contained 6 bases not matched to a gene. Germline V gene sequence: CDR1 SGHRS, CDR2 YFSETQ. The CDR3 reads CASSSLTGSTDTQYF. CDR3 sequence (DNA): TGCGCCAGCAGTTCGTTGACAGGGAGCACAGATACGCAGTATTTT.

The V call is TRBV2, the J call TRBJ2-3; 9 bases agree with TRBD2. Germline trimming cut 2 bases from V and 4 bases from J; bases unmatched to any gene: 10. The germline V gene encodes CDR1 SNHLY and CDR2 FYNNEI. The CDR3 runs to 17 residues. The CDR3, as DNA: TGTGCCAGCAGTGAATTCGCGGGGGGGCGATTTGCAGATACGCAGTATTTT. Translated, it gives CASSEFAGGRFADTQYF.

The V call is TRBV12-3 or TRBV12-4, the J call TRBJ1-5; D is unresolved. The CDR3 totals 13 residues. V shed 2 bases and J shed 6 bases, with 8 bases lying between them. CDR3 region: CASSLSISQPQHF. In DNA, the CDR3 is TGTGCCAGCAGTTTATCTATAAGTCAGCCCCAGCATTTT.

This clone was counted only a few times. The CDR3 DNA is TGTGCCAGCAGTGAAAGTCGCGGGAGGGCCGAGCAGTACTTC. It yields the protein CASSESRGRAEQYF. The chain combines TRBV2 with TRBJ2-7; 9 bases are shared with TRBD2. Germline V gene sequence: CDR1 SNHLY, CDR2 FYNNEI. The junction had 5 bases not matched to a gene; V was cut back by 2 bases and J by 6 bases. The CDR3 contains 14 residues.

V and J are TRBV11-1 and TRBJ2-1, with TRBD2 identical over 8 bases. Germline assignment: CDR1 SGHAT and CDR2 FQDESV (reference sequence). The CDR3 loop spans 13 amino acids. Unmatched junction bases numbered 7, after V lost 5 bases and J lost 10 bases. The CDR3 protein is CASSPGGGLEQFF. Here the CDR3 DNA reads TGTGCCAGCAGCCCCGGGGGGGGGTTGGAGCAGTTCTTC.